The present T cell receptor beta chain was sequenced within a study of blood T cell repertoires in COVID-19. In germline, CDR1 is MNHEY, CDR2 SVGAGI. The CDR3 contains 14 residues. V lost 6 bases to trimming and J lost 8 bases, with 16 bases between them. What the recovered Cohort 3 donors had was two negative PCRs, clearance, or symptom resolution. Libraries were prepared by immunoSEQ multiplex PCR; TCRdb keeps only in-frame clonotypes and omits some of them. This sample carries some 140,000 clones, about 80% of them seen once, and the ten largest clones take 7% to 10%. Specimen: PBMCs or T cells enriched from blood (not recorded which). This TCR was recovered from a man in his fifties who had recovered from COVID-19. The rearrangement joins TRBV6-5 to TRBJ1-4; no clear D gene. The CDR3 DNA reads as TGTGCCAGCAGATCGGGTGGAAGCGGGGAAAAACTGTTTTTT. Translation: CASRSGGSGEKLFF.